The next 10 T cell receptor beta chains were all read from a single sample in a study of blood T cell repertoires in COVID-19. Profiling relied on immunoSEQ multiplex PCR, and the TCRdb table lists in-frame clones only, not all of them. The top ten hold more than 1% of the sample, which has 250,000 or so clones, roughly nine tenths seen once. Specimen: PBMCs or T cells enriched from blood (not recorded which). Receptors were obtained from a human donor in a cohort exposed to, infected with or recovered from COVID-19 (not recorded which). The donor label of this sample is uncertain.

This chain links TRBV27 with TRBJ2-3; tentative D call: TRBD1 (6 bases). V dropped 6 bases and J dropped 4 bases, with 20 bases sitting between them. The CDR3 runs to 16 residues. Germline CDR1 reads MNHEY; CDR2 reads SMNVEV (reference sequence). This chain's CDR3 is CASRITRTGRADTQYF. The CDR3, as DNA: TGTGCCAGCAGGATAACCCGCACAGGGCGGGCAGATACGCAGTATTTT.

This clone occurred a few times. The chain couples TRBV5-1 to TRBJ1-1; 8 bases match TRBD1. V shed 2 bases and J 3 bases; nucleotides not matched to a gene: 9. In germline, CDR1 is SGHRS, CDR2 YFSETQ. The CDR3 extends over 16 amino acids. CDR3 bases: TGCGCCAGCAGCTTTATTCCCCAGGGGGCGGACACTGAAGCTTTCTTT. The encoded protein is CASSFIPQGADTEAFF.

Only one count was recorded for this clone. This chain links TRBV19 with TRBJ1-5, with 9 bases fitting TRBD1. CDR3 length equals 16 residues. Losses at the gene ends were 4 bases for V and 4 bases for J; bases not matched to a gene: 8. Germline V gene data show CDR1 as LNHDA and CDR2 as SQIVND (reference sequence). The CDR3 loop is CASSNPDRGHNQPQHF. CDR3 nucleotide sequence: TGTGCCAGTAGTAACCCGGACAGGGGACATAATCAGCCCCAGCATTTT.

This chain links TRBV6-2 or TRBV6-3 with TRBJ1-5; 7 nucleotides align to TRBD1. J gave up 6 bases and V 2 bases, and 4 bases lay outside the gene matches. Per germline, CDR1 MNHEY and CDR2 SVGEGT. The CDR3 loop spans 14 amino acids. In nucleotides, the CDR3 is TGTGCCAGCAGTTACCTGACAGGGAGTCAGCCCCAGCATTTT. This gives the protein CASSYLTGSQPQHF.

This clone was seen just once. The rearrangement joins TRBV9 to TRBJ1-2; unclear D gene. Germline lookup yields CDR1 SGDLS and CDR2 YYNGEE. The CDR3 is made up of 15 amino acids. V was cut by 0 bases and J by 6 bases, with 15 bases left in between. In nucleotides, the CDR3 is TGTGCCAGCAGCGTAGAATCCCCAGTAGCGGATGGCTACACCTTC. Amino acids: CASSVESPVADGYTF.

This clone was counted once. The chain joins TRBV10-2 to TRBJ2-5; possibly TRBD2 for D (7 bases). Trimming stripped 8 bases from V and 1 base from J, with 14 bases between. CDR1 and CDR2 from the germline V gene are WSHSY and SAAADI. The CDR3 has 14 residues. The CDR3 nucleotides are TGCGCCAGCGGGGGGGCCGGGACCCAAGAGACCCAGTACTTC. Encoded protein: CASGGAGTQETQYF.

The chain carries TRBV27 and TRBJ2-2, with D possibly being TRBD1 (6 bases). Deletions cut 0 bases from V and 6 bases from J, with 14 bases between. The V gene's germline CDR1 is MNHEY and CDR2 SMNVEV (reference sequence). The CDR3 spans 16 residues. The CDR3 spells CASSLSRAPGAGELFF. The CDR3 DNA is TGTGCCAGCAGTTTATCCCGGGCCCCAGGGGCCGGGGAGCTGTTTTTT.

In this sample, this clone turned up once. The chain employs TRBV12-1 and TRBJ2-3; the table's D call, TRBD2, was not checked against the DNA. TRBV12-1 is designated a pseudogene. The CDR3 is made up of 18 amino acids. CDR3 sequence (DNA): TGTGCCAGCAGCTCCTATGGACTAGCGGGGGGGCGGTCAGATACGCAGTATTTT. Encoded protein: CASSSYGLAGGRSDTQYF.

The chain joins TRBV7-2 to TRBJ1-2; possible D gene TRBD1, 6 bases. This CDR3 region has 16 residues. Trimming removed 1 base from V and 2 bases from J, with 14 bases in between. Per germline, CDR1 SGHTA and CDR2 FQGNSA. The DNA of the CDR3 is TGTGCCAGCAGCTTAGGGGGGCAGGGGATGAACTATGGCTACACCTTC. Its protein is CASSLGGQGMNYGYTF.

Here the CDR3 reads CASRGQGATEAFF. For the CDR3, the DNA is TGTGCCAGTAGGGGACAGGGGGCGACTGAAGCTTTCTTT. The chain links TRBV19 to TRBJ1-1; 12 bases are a match to TRBD1. Germline trimming cut 6 bases from V and 5 bases from J; bases unmatched to any gene: 1. Germline values: CDR1 LNHDA, CDR2 SQIVND (reference sequence). The CDR3 is made up of 13 amino acids.